This T cell receptor (beta chain) came from a study of blood T cell repertoires in COVID-19. Overall study context: The origin of the acute and convalescent COVID-19 samples was the United States, Italy and Spain. In each case, the material was cDNA or gDNA derived from T cells, B-cell-depleted T cells, or PBMCs.

Original data processing: Estimates of nucleated cell counts were drawn from the amplification of reference gene primers. This table comes from immunoSEQ multiplex PCR, and its TCRdb copy is limited to in-frame clones, with some not included. The V and J calls and clone size are taken from that table; D and trimming were inferred from the DNA. Among 200,000 to 250,000 clones listed, 75% to 90% were seen once. Seattle researchers signed up patients amid active infection and tracked them longitudinally. The CDR3 sequence is 15 residues long. Germline CDR1 is MNHEY and CDR2 is SVGAGI. Losses at the gene ends were 6 bases for V and 10 bases for J; bases not matched to a gene: 9.

The sequence came from a woman aged 70-85 years with COVID-19, enrolled during active disease. The sequenced material came from peripheral blood. V is TRBV6-5 and J is TRBJ1-6, with TRBD1 identical over 10 bases. CDR3: CASSRPRDRGSPLHF. CDR3 coding DNA: TGTGCCAGCAGCCGGCCCCGGGACAGGGGATCACCCCTCCACTTT.